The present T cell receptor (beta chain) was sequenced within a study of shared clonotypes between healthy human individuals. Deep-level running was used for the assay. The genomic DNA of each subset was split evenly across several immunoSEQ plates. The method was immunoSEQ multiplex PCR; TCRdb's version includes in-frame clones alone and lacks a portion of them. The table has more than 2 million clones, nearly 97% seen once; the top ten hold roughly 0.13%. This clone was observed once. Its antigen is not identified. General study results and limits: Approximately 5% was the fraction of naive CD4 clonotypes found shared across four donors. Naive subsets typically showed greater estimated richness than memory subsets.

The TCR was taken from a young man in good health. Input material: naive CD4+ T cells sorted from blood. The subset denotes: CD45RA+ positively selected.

CDR3 region: CASSERYEKLFF. DNA for the CDR3: TGTGCCAGCAGTGAAAGATATGAAAAACTGTTTTTT. The rearrangement joins TRBV2 to TRBJ1-4; D not resolved. This CDR3 has 12 residues. V gave up 2 bases and J gave up 6 bases, with 4 bases separating them. Germline CDR1 is SNHLY and CDR2 is FYNNEI.